What follows are 11 T cell receptor beta chains derived from one specimen sequenced in a study of cytomegalovirus exposure and HLA in healthy donors. The repertoire was sequenced with immunoSEQ multiplex PCR; TCRdb's copy has only in-frame clones and lacks some. The sample holds 150,000 to 180,000 clones; roughly 86% are singletons and the top ten take approximately 2%. Sequenced sample: PBMCs. These receptors were taken from a human donor in good health.

The chain joins TRBV7-9 to TRBJ1-1, with 8 nucleotides matching TRBD1. V lost 4 bases, J lost 5 bases, and 15 bases stayed unmatched. The germline V gene has CDR1 SEHNR and CDR2 FQNEAQ (reference sequence). CDR3 length: 17 residues. The CDR3 bases are TGTGCCAGCAGCTCTAAGGCTCCTGGACAGGGTTATACTGAAGCTTTCTTT. This sequence encodes CASSSKAPGQGYTEAFF.

This clone was counted between two and nine times. This sequence joins TRBV7-9 and TRBJ1-2, with TRBD1 matching 7 bases. In germline, CDR1 is SEHNR, CDR2 FQNEAQ (reference sequence). V shed 1 base and J 8 bases; nucleotides not matched to a gene: 10. This CDR3 comprises 15 residues. CDR3 nucleotide sequence: TGTGCCAGCAGCTTAGTTCAGACAGGGACAGAGGGCTACACCTTC. Translation gives CASSLVQTGTEGYTF.

The chain uses TRBV7-9 and TRBJ1-6; 7 bases are a match to TRBD1. Looked up from germline, CDR1 is SEHNR and CDR2 is FQNEAQ (reference sequence). CDR3 length: 16 residues. With 4 bases clipped from V and 0 bases from J, the junction kept 3 bases outside the gene matches. This CDR3 reads CASSSGQSSYNSPLHF. Here the CDR3 DNA reads TGTGCCAGCAGCTCGGGACAGAGCTCCTATAATTCACCCCTCCACTTT.

This clone showed up just once. The chain is built from TRBV5-1 and TRBJ1-2, with 7 bases lining up with TRBD1. Germline CDR1 SGHRS, CDR2 YFSETQ. This CDR3 has 14 residues. The trim removed 7 bases at V and 3 bases at J, leaving 9 bases unmatched. CDR3 bases: TGCGCCAGCGCCCCGGGACAGATCGACTATGGCTACACCTTC. Its translation is CASAPGQIDYGYTF.

The genes are TRBV7-8 and TRBJ1-4; D not resolved. The V and J ends lost 4 bases and 0 bases respectively, with 3 bases between them. Germline V gene sequence: CDR1 SGHVS, CDR2 FQNEAQ. The CDR3 is 13 residues long. CDR3 nucleotide sequence: TGTGCCAGCAGCTCCGCAACTAATGAAAAACTGTTTTTT. The encoded protein is CASSSATNEKLFF.

The rearrangement joins TRBV2 to TRBJ1-1; D might be TRBD1 (5 bases). The germline V and J ends were trimmed by 3 bases and 6 bases, with 11 bases remaining between them. The CDR3 is 13 residues long. Germline-derived CDR1 and CDR2 are SNHLY and FYNNEI. CDR3 loop: CASSDSWGAEAFF. The CDR3 region has the DNA TGTGCCAGCAGTGATAGTTGGGGGGCTGAAGCTTTCTTT. The full variable domain, with the rest looked up from reference TRBV2 and TRBJ1-1, is EPEVTQTPSHQVTQMGQEVILRCVPISNHLYFYWYRQILGQKVEFLVSFYNNEISEKSEIFDDQFSVERPDGSNFTLKIRSTKLEDSAMYFCASSDSWGAEAFFGQGTRLTVV.

V and J are TRBV30 and TRBJ1-1; a weak D match, TRBD1 (5 bases). Germline V CDR1 and CDR2: GTSNPN, SVGIG (reference sequence). Between the trimmed V and J ends, which lost 4 bases and 5 bases, there was a span of 14 bases. The CDR3 sequence is 13 residues long. The CDR3 DNA reads TGTGCCTGGACCTCCGATAGGGGAACTGAAGCTTTCTTT. Protein: CAWTSDRGTEAFF.

The rearrangement links TRBV6-6 to TRBJ1-1; TRBD1 aligns across 8 bases. Germline V gives CDR1 MNHNY, CDR2 SVGAGI (reference sequence). The ends lost 5 bases at V and 5 bases at J; junction bases unmatched: 10. The CDR3 length is 15 residues. For the CDR3, the DNA is TGTGCCAGCAGTGAGCCCGGGACAGGTGAGACTGAAGCTTTCTTT. It codes for CASSEPGTGETEAFF.

V is TRBV19 and J is TRBJ1-1; 8 bases match TRBD1. The V segment lost 7 bases and the J segment 1 base; nucleotides outside the gene matches: 8. This CDR3 is 15 amino acids long. The germline V gene has CDR1 LNHDA and CDR2 SQIVND (reference sequence). The CDR3: CASIMGTGGNTEAFF. The CDR3 nucleotides read TGTGCCAGTATCATGGGGACAGGCGGGAACACTGAAGCTTTCTTT.

V gene TRBV15 combines with J gene TRBJ1-3, with D tentatively TRBD1 (5 bases). The germline CDR1 and CDR2 sequences are LNHNV and YYDKDF (reference sequence). Between the trimmed V and J ends, which lost 3 bases and 0 bases, there was a span of 6 bases. This CDR3 contains 14 residues. The CDR3 loop is CATSRDTSGNTIYF. The CDR3 DNA reads TGTGCCACCAGCAGGGACACCTCTGGAAACACCATATATTTT.

This clone was observed a single time. The V gene is TRBV9, the J gene TRBJ2-1; 8 positions match TRBD1. Germline lookup yields CDR1 SGDLS and CDR2 YYNGEE. With 7 bases clipped from V and 7 bases from J, the junction kept 10 bases outside the gene matches. CDR3 length: 14 amino acids. The CDR3, as DNA: TGTGCCAGCGCAAGACAGGGGTTAGCGAATGAGCAGTTCTTC. It specifies CASARQGLANEQFF.